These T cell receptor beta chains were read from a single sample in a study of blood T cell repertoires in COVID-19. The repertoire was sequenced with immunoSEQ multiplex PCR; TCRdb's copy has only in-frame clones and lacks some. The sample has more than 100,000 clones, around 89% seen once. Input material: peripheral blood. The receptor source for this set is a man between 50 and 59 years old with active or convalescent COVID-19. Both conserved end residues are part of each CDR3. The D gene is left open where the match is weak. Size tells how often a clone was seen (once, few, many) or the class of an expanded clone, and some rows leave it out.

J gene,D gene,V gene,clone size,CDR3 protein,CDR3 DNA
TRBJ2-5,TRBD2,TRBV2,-,CASSDPSAGGRETQYF,TGTGCCAGCAGTGATCCCTCAGCGGGGGGGCGAGAGACCCAGTACTTC
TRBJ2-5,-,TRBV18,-,CASSSPRDQETQYF,TGTGCCAGCTCATCTCCCCGGGACCAAGAGACCCAGTACTTC
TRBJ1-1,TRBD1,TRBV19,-,CASSAGTGGITEAFF,TGTGCCAGTAGTGCAGGGACAGGGGGCATCACTGAAGCTTTCTTT
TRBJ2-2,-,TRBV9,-,CASTKLSGELFF,TGTGCCAGCACAAAACTATCCGGGGAGCTGTTTTTT
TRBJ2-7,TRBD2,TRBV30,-,CAWSVAGGYEQYF,TGTGCCTGGAGTGTTGCGGGGGGCTACGAGCAGTACTTC
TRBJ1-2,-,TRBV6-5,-,CASRTVYGYTF,TGTGCCAGCAGGACAGTCTATGGCTACACCTTC
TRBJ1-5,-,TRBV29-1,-,CSVRGAVGQPQHF,TGCAGCGTTCGGGGGGCCGTGGGCCAGCCCCAGCATTTT
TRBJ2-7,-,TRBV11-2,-,CASSGRTELATPYEQYF,TGTGCCAGCAGCGGCCGGACGGAGCTAGCGACCCCCTACGAGCAGTACTTC
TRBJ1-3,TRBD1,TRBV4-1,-,CASSQFDRGGNTIYF,TGCGCCAGCAGCCAATTCGACAGGGGAGGAAACACCATATATTTT
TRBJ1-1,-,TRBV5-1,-,CASSTTGGNTEAFF,TGCGCCAGCAGCACGACAGGTGGAAACACTGAAGCTTTCTTT
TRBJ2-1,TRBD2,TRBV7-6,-,CASSLVAGGREYNEQFF,TGTGCCAGCAGCTTAGTAGCGGGGGGGCGGGAATACAATGAGCAGTTCTTC
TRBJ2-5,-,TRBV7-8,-,CASSLARTDQETQYF,TGTGCCAGCAGCTTAGCCCGGACTGATCAAGAGACCCAGTACTTC
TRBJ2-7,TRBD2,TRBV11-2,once,CASSLVSLAGTYEQYF,TGTGCCAGCAGCTTAGTGAGTCTAGCGGGAACCTACGAGCAGTACTTC
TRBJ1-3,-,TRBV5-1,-,CASSLQVAPGNTIYF,TGCGCCAGCAGCTTGCAGGTTGCTCCGGGAAACACCATATATTTT
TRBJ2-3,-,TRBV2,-,CASRTEDTQYF,TGTGCCAGCAGAACTGAAGATACGCAGTATTTT
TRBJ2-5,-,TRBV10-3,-,CAISEQVGVETQYF,TGTGCCATCAGTGAACAAGTAGGGGTAGAGACCCAGTACTTC
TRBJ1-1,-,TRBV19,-,CASSRRTDSEAFF,TGTGCCAGTAGTCGCCGGACAGACTCTGAAGCTTTCTTT
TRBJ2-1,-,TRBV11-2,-,CASSLDRQAFSYNEQFF,TGTGCCAGCAGCTTAGATAGACAGGCGTTCTCCTACAATGAGCAGTTCTTC
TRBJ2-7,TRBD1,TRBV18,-,CASSPGTGVAYEQYF,TGTGCCAGCTCACCGGGGACAGGGGTAGCCTACGAGCAGTACTTC
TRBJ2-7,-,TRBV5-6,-,CASSLVAGIYEQYF,TGTGCCAGCAGCTTGGTTGCAGGGATATACGAGCAGTACTTC
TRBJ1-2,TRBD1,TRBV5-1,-,CASSFGTGSGYGYTF,TGCGCCAGCAGCTTCGGGACAGGTTCGGGGTATGGCTACACCTTC
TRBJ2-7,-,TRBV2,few,CASSEGDSSLYEQYF,TGTGCCAGCAGTGAAGGAGACAGTAGCCTCTACGAGCAGTACTTC
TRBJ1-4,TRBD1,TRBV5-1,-,CASSVDRGGEKLFF,TGCGCCAGCAGCGTTGACAGGGGGGGTGAAAAACTGTTTTTT
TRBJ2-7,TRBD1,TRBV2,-,CASSRDRSNHEQYF,TGTGCCAGCAGCCGGGACAGGTCAAACCACGAGCAGTACTTC
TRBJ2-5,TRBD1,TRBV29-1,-,CSVLTGGSETQYF,TGCAGCGTCCTCACAGGGGGCTCAGAGACCCAGTACTTC
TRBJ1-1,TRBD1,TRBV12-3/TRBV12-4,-,CASIQGARTEAFF,TGTGCCAGCATCCAGGGGGCACGGACTGAAGCTTTCTTT
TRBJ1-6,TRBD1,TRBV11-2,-,CASSSGTEISPLHF,TGTGCCAGCAGCTCCGGGACAGAAATTTCACCCCTCCACTTT
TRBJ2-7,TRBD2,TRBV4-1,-,CASSQGRLAGGPNWYEQYF,TGCGCCAGCAGCCAAGGCAGACTAGCGGGAGGGCCGAATTGGTACGAGCAGTACTTC
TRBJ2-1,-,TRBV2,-,CASTLTGRQTVGEQFF,TGTGCCAGCACTCTAACGGGGAGGCAAACAGTTGGTGAGCAGTTCTTC
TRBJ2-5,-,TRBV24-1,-,CATSDFTGETQYF,TGTGCCACCAGTGACTTTACAGGAGAGACCCAGTACTTC
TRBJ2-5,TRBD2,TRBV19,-,CASSMTSGARQETQYF,TGTGCCAGTAGTATGACTAGCGGGGCCCGCCAGGAGACCCAGTACTTC
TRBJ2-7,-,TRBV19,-,CASSTWDNYEQYF,TGTGCCAGTAGTACCTGGGACAACTACGAGCAGTACTTC
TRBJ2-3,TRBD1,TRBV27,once,CASRGRGRNTDTQYF,TGTGCCAGCAGAGGCAGGGGGCGGAACACAGATACGCAGTATTTT
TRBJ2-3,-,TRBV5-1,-,CASSSTTGTDTQYF,TGCGCCAGCAGCTCAACGACCGGGACAGATACGCAGTATTTT
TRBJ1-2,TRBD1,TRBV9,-,CASSVDLGTQGAIGYTF,TGTGCCAGCAGCGTAGATTTGGGGACGCAGGGGGCGATTGGCTACACCTTC
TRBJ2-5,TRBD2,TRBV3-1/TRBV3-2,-,CASSFRTSGRPLSQYF,TGTGCCAGCAGCTTCCGGACTAGCGGGAGACCGCTTTCCCAGTACTTC
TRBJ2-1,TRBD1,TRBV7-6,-,CASSLVFGTGGNEQFF,TGTGCCAGCAGCTTAGTTTTTGGGACAGGGGGCAATGAGCAGTTCTTC
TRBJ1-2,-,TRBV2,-,CASKPGRVYGYTF,TGTGCCAGCAAACCCGGGAGGGTCTATGGCTACACCTTC
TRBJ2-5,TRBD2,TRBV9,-,CASSVGGGALETQYF,TGTGCCAGCAGTGTCGGCGGGGGGGCCTTGGAGACCCAGTACTTC
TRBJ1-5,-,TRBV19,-,CASSIDLEGPQPQHF,TGTGCCAGTAGTATTGATTTGGAGGGTCCCCAGCCCCAGCATTTT
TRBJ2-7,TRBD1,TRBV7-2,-,CASSRQGPPYEQYF,TGTGCCAGCAGTCGACAGGGACCACCCTACGAGCAGTACTTC
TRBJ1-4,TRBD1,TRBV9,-,CASSARTGRNEKLFF,TGTGCCAGCAGCGCCAGGACAGGGAGAAACGAAAAACTGTTTTTT
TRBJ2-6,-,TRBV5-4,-,CASSLRQLSGANVLTF,TGTGCCAGCAGCTTGCGACAGCTCTCTGGGGCCAACGTCCTGACTTTC
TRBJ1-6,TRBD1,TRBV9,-,CASSPQLGTGSGINSPLHF,TGTGCCAGCAGCCCACAACTCGGGACAGGCTCGGGGATTAATTCACCCCTCCACTTT
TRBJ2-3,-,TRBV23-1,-,CASTHGLGDIDNPDTQYF,TGCGCCAGCACCCATGGCCTGGGGGACATCGATAACCCAGATACGCAGTATTTT
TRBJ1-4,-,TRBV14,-,CASSQESQDEKLFF,TGTGCCAGCAGCCAAGAATCACAGGATGAAAAACTGTTTTTT
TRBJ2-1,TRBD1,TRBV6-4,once,CASSDVGTGLSNEQFF,TGTGCCAGCAGTGACGTCGGGACAGGGCTTTCGAATGAGCAGTTCTTC
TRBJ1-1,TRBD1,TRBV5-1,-,CASSADRPRGDTEAFF,TGCGCCAGCAGCGCGGACAGGCCAAGAGGTGACACTGAAGCTTTCTTT
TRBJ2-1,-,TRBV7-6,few,CASSPSSGFNNEQFF,TGTGCCAGCAGCCCTTCGAGCGGGTTTAACAATGAGCAGTTCTTC
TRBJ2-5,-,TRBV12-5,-,CASGLGEQGGGKETQYF,TGTGCTAGTGGTTTGGGGGAGCAGGGAGGAGGTAAAGAGACCCAGTACTTC
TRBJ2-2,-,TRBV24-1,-,CATSPAAGSIGELFF,TGTGCCACCAGTCCGGCCGCAGGGTCGATCGGGGAGCTGTTTTTT
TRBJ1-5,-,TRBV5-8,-,CASSLIGVQPQHF,TGTGCCAGCAGCTTGATAGGGGTTCAGCCCCAGCATTTT
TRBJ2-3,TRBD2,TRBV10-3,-,CAISRRSGGAPDTQYF,TGTGCCATCAGTAGGCGGAGCGGGGGGGCTCCAGATACGCAGTATTTT
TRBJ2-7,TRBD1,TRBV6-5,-,CASSLGQSGFYEQYF,TGTGCCAGCAGTCTGGGACAGTCGGGCTTCTACGAGCAGTACTTC
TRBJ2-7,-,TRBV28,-,CASSLFLNGRTYEQYF,TGTGCCAGCAGTTTATTTTTGAACGGGAGAACCTACGAGCAGTACTTC
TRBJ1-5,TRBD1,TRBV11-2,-,CASSPEGGTVFNQPQHF,TGTGCCAGCAGCCCCGAAGGGGGGACAGTTTTTAATCAGCCCCAGCATTTT
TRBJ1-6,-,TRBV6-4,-,CASSEGRGNSPLHF,TGTGCCAGCAGTGAAGGACGGGGAAATTCACCCCTCCACTTT
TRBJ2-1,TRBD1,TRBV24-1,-,CATRSTGTSYNEQFF,TGTGCCACCCGATCGACAGGGACCTCCTACAATGAGCAGTTCTTC
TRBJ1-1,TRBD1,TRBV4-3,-,CASSQALGLTGGGTEAFF,TGCGCCAGCAGCCAAGCCCTGGGACTGACAGGGGGTGGTACTGAAGCTTTCTTT
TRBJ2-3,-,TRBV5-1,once,CASSELQGDTQYF,TGCGCCAGCAGCGAGTTACAGGGAGATACGCAGTATTTT